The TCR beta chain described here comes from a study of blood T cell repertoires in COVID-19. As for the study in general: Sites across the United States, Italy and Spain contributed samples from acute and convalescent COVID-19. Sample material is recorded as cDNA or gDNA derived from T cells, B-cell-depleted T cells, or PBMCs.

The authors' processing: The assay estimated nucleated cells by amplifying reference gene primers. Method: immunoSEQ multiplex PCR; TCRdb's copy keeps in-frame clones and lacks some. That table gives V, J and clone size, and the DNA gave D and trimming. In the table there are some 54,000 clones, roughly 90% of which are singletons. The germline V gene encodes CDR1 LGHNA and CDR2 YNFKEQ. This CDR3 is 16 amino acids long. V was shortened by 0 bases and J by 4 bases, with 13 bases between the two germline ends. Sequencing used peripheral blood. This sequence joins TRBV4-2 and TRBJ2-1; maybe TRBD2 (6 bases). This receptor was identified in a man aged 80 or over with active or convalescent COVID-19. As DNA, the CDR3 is TGTGCCAGCAGCCAAGAAGGTAGCGGACCTTACAATGAGCAGTTCTTC. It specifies CASSQEGSGPYNEQFF.